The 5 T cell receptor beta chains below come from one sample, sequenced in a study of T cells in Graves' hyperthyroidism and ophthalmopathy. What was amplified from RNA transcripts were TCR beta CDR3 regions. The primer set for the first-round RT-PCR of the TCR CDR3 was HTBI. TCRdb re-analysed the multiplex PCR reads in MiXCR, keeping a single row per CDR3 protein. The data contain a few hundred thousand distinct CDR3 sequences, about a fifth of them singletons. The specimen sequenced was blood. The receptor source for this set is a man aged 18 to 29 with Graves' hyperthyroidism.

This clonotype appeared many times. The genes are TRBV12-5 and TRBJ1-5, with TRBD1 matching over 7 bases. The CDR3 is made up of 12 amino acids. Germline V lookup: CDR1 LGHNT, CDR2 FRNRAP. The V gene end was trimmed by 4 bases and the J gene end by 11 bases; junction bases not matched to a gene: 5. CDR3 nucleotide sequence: TGTGCTAGTGGTTCAGGGGGGGCGGCCCAGCATTTT. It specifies CASGSGGAAQHF.

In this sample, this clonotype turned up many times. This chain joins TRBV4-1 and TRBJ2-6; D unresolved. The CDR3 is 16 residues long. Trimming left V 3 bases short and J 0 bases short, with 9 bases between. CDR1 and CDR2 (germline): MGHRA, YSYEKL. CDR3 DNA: TGCGCCAGCAGCCAGGATGTCCTCTCTGGGGCCAACGTCCTGACTTTC. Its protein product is CASSQDVLSGANVLTF.

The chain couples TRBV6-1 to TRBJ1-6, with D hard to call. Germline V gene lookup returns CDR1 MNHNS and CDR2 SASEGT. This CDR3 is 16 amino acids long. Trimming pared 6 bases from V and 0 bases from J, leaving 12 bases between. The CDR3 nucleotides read TGTGCCAGCAGAAGGGCCGGGAGCTCCTATAATTCACCCCTCCACTTT. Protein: CASRRAGSSYNSPLHF.

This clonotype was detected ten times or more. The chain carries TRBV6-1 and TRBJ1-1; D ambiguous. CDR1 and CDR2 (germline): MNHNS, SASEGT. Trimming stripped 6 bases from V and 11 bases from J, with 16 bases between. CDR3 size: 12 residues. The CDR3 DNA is TGTGCCAGCAGGAAATTGGGCCTCGGGGCTTTCTTT. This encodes CASRKLGLGAFF.

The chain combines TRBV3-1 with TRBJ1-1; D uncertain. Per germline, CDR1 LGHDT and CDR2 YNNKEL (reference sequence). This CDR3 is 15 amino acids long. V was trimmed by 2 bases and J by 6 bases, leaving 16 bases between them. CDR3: CASSQTPGRAPEAFF. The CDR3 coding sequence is TGTGCCAGCAGCCAAACTCCAGGCAGAGCCCCTGAAGCTTTCTTT.